This T cell receptor (beta chain) was sequenced in a study of spatial heterogeneity in lung cancer. Time point meaning: blood at routine non-recurrence follow-up after resection. Sequencing was performed on whole RNA extracted from tumor and nontumor lung tissue, or from frozen PBMC, and the material was left unsorted. This clonotype occurred many times. This CDR3 has 14 residues. V lost 7 bases and J lost 2, with 12 bases in between. TCRdb reanalysed the 5' RACE reads using MiXCR and keeps one entry per CDR3 protein. The table lists roughly 120,000 distinct CDR3 sequences, 12% of them singletons. Source: PBMCs, taken at follow-up. The receptor's source is a male donor with early-stage non-small cell lung cancer. The chain couples TRBV12-3 or TRBV12-4 to TRBJ1-5; maybe TRBD1 (5 bases). This chain's CDR3 is CASTGPEGNQPQHF. The CDR3 DNA sequence: TGTGCCAGCACGGGACCGGAGGGCAATCAGCCCCAGCATTTT.